This TCR beta chain was obtained from a study of cytomegalovirus exposure and HLA in healthy donors. Broader study findings: With further analysis later on, most CMV-associated TCR beta chains appeared HLA-restricted.

Looked up from germline, CDR1 is LGHNT and CDR2 is FRNRAP. V dropped 5 bases and J dropped 10 bases, with 6 bases sitting between them. The CDR3 sequence is 10 residues long. Turning to this clone: No antigen is known for it.

Primers: 60 Vbeta forward and 13 Jbeta reverse. Clones were read by immunoSEQ multiplex PCR, and TCRdb kept only the in-frame ones, dropping some. The sample carries some 90,000 clones, over 70% recorded once. This TCR derives from a woman between 45 and 65 years old in good health and CMV-seropositive. The chain combines TRBV12-5 with TRBJ2-1; TRBD2 might be the D (5 bases). The sequenced sample was PBMCs. The CDR3 nucleotides are TGTGCTAGTGGTGGAGGCGAGCAGTTCTTC. As protein: CASGGGEQFF.